These T cell receptor beta chains were read from a single sample in a study of identical twins. TCRdb passed the 5' RACE reads through MiXCR, listing each CDR3 protein once. The sample records fewer than 500,000 distinct CDR3 sequences, roughly 26% being singletons. These data were likewise used in another study, on T cells expressing NK-cell markers.

Sequencing input: CD4+ T cells sorted from blood. These TCRs come from a woman younger than 30 in good health. Each CDR3 is given with its conserved first and last residue. The D gene is left open where the match is weak. The size field is filled for only some rows; it gives once, few, many or a size class.

V	D	J	size	DNA	CDR3
TRBV5-1	TRBD1	TRBJ1-1	.	TGCGCCAGCAGCTTGGATAGGGGGCGCGAAGCTTTCTTT	CASSLDRGREAFF
TRBV10-1	TRBD1	TRBJ2-2	few	TGCGCCAGCAGTGATCCGGGACAGGGGATCGCCGGGGAGCTGTTTTTT	CASSDPGQGIAGELFF
TRBV12-3/TRBV12-4	.	TRBJ1-1	.	TGTGCCAGCAGTTTAAAATCGAACACTGAAGCTTTCTTT	CASSLKSNTEAFF
TRBV11-2	.	TRBJ2-2	.	TGTGCCAGCAGCTTAGGGGGGGCAGGTCGGCACGGGGAGCTGTTTTTT	CASSLGGAGRHGELFF
TRBV6-5	.	TRBJ2-7	.	TGTGCCAGCAGTTACGAGCAGCGGTCCTACGAGCAGTACTTC	CASSYEQRSYEQYF
TRBV10-3	TRBD2	TRBJ2-3	few	TGTGCCATCAGTGGGACTAGCGGGAGACTTTCAGATACGCAGTATTTT	CAISGTSGRLSDTQYF
TRBV19	TRBD1	TRBJ2-7	few	TGTGCCAGCCGACAGGGGATGAACGAGCAGTACTTC	CASRQGMNEQYF
TRBV4-3	.	TRBJ2-7	.	TGCGCCAGCGGAGTATTTCCGGGACGGCGTTTTCTCAGCTCCTACGAGCAGTACTTC	CASGVFPGRRFLSSYEQYF
TRBV4-2	TRBD2	TRBJ2-2	.	TGTGCCAGCAGCCAAGATCCGGGGAGGGCGGTCCTAAGGGGCGGGGAGCTGTTTTTT	CASSQDPGRAVLRGGELFF
TRBV27	.	TRBJ2-5	few	TGTGCCAGCAGTTTAGGGCCCGGGGTTCGATGGGGAGGAGAGACCCAGTACTTC	CASSLGPGVRWGGETQYF
TRBV5-1	.	TRBJ2-3	few	TGCGCCAGCAGCACGGAAATGGAGATTTACACAGATACGCAGTATTTT	CASSTEMEIYTDTQYF
TRBV20-1	TRBD1	TRBJ1-1	.	TGCAGTGCAGCGACAGGGCTCAACACTGAAGCTTTCTTT	CSAATGLNTEAFF
TRBV20-1	TRBD2	TRBJ2-3	.	TGCAGTGCTATCCGTCTGACTAGCGGCTCAGATACGCAGTATTTT	CSAIRLTSGSDTQYF
TRBV6-5	.	TRBJ2-2	.	TGTGCCAGCAGTTACTCGCGGCAGGCGGGCTGGGAGCTGTTTTTT	CASSYSRQAGWELFF
TRBV7-3	TRBD1	TRBJ2-7	few	TGTGCCAGCAGCCCCTCCGGGACAGCTTCCTACGAGCAGTACTTC	CASSPSGTASYEQYF
TRBV6-2/TRBV6-3	TRBD2	TRBJ2-7	few	TGTGCCAGCAGTTCCCGGATTAGCGGGAGACGCTCCTACGAGCAGTACTTC	CASSSRISGRRSYEQYF
TRBV12-3/TRBV12-4	TRBD1	TRBJ1-5	few	TGTGCCAGCAGGCGGACAGGCGAGAATCAGCCCCAGCATTTT	CASRRTGENQPQHF
TRBV5-1	TRBD1	TRBJ1-2	.	TGCGCCAGCAGCTGGACTGGGACAGCGATCTATGGCTACACCTTC	CASSWTGTAIYGYTF
TRBV7-2	TRBD2	TRBJ2-2	.	TGTGCCAGCACGGCTAGCGGGGTATTGAACACCGGGGAGCTGTTTTTT	CASTASGVLNTGELFF
TRBV29-1	.	TRBJ1-1	.	TGCAGCGTTGCCGCAGTCGCTGAAGCTTTCTTT	CSVAAVAEAFF
TRBV3-1	TRBD2	TRBJ2-5	few	TGTGCCAGCAGCCCGACTAGCCAGGGGACCCAGTACTTC	CASSPTSQGTQYF
TRBV20-1	TRBD2	TRBJ2-1	.	TGCAGTGCTAGACTAGCGGGAGGAGTAGCCAATGAGCAGTTCTTC	CSARLAGGVANEQFF
TRBV4-1	TRBD2	TRBJ2-3	few	TGCGCCAGCAACTGGCTAGCGGGGAAGACAGGCACAGATACGCAGTATTTT	CASNWLAGKTGTDTQYF
TRBV2	.	TRBJ1-1	few	TGTGCCGGACAGATCGGCCCCGTAACTGAAGCTTTCTTT	CAGQIGPVTEAFF
TRBV6-5	.	TRBJ2-7	.	TGTGCCAGCAGTTACGCGGGACAGAAATCCTACGAGCAGTACTTC	CASSYAGQKSYEQYF
TRBV20-1	.	TRBJ1-2	.	TGCAGTGCTAGAGCTCCAGGGAGCTATGGCTACACCTTC	CSARAPGSYGYTF
TRBV5-1	TRBD2	TRBJ2-3	.	TGCGCCAGCAGCCTGGGACTAGCGGGAGCGAGCCTCACAGATACGCAGTATTTT	CASSLGLAGASLTDTQYF